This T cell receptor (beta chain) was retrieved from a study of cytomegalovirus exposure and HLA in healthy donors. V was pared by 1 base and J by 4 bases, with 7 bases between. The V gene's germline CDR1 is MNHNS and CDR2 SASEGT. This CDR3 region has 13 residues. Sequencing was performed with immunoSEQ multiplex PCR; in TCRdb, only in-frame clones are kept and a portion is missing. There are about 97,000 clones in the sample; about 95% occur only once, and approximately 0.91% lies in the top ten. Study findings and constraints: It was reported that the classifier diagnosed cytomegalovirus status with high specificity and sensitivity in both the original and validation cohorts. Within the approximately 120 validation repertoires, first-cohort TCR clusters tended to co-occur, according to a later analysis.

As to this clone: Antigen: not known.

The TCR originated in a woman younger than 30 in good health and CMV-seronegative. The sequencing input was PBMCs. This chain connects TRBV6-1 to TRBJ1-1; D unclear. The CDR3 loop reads CASSEGRGTEAFF. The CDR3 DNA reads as TGTGCCAGCAGTGAAGGACGCGGCACTGAAGCTTTCTTT.